The 21 T cell receptor beta chains reported below all come from one sample, sequenced in a study of blood T cell repertoires in COVID-19. Libraries were prepared by immunoSEQ multiplex PCR; TCRdb keeps only in-frame clonotypes and omits some of them. The sample contains around 300,000 clones, around nine tenths of which appear only once. Material for sequencing was PBMCs or T cells enriched from blood (not recorded which). These TCRs come from a woman aged 35 to 49 who had recovered from COVID-19.

This chain connects TRBV7-9 to TRBJ1-6; 9 bases align to TRBD1. V shed 3 bases and J 9 bases; nucleotides not matched to a gene: 12. Germline V gene sequence: CDR1 SEHNR, CDR2 FQNEAQ (reference sequence). The CDR3 runs 17 residues. CDR3 DNA: TGTGCCAGCAGCTTTATGGGACAGGGTGTCCGGACTTCACCCCTCCACTTT. It encodes CASSFMGQGVRTSPLHF.

CDR3: CSASPKVRLTNTEAFF. The DNA for the CDR3 is TGCAGTGCTAGTCCGAAAGTGCGGCTCACGAACACTGAAGCTTTCTTT. The chain has TRBV20-1 and TRBJ1-1; D remains unclear. This CDR3 comprises 16 residues. The V gene's germline CDR1 is DFQATT and CDR2 SNEGSKA (reference sequence). The ends were cut back, 3 bases at V and 1 base at J, with 18 bases in the middle.

V usage is TRBV5-1 and J usage is TRBJ2-4; 10 bases agree with TRBD1. Germline V gives CDR1 SGHRS, CDR2 YFSETQ. This CDR3 spans 14 amino acids. V was clipped by 4 bases and J by 6 bases; unmatched bases: 4. CDR3 residues: CASSDRQGANIQYF. The CDR3 DNA is TGCGCCAGCAGCGATAGACAGGGGGCAAACATTCAGTACTTC.

The chain joins TRBV5-1 to TRBJ1-2; D gene ambiguous. CDR3 length equals 14 residues. The germline V gene encodes CDR1 SGHRS and CDR2 YFSETQ. Trimming left V 1 base short and J 6 bases short, with 13 bases between. The DNA of the CDR3 is TGCGCCAGCAGCTTGTCCGCGGCACCTGATGGCTACACCTTC. Translated, it gives CASSLSAAPDGYTF.

The V call is TRBV2, the J call TRBJ2-7; a weak D match, TRBD2 (6 bases). Germline V gives CDR1 SNHLY, CDR2 FYNNEI. There are 11 residues in the CDR3. V was shortened by 5 bases and J by 9 bases, with 11 bases between the two germline ends. DNA for the CDR3: TGTGCCAGCAGTATCGGACTAATGCAGTACTTC. This gives the protein CASSIGLMQYF.

Comments on this clone: Other DNA sequences within the sample encode an identical CDR3. This sequence joins TRBV5-1 and TRBJ1-5; weak D call: TRBD1 (5 bases). Germline V gives CDR1 SGHRS, CDR2 YFSETQ. Trimming took 0 bases from V and 5 from J, leaving 6 bases between them. The CDR3 has 13 residues. The CDR3 protein is CASSLGGDQPQHF. Here the CDR3 DNA reads TGCGCCAGCAGCTTGGGGGGGGATCAGCCCCAGCATTTT.

The chain combines TRBV9 with TRBJ2-5, with TRBD2 identical over 7 bases. V lost 0 bases and J lost 0; bases outside the gene matches: 14. The germline CDR1 and CDR2 sequences are SGDLS and YYNGEE. CDR3 length: 19 residues. CDR3 nucleotide sequence: TGTGCCAGCAGCGTAGGGCCAGCGGGAACGGCCACGTACCAAGAGACCCAGTACTTC. Translating gives CASSVGPAGTATYQETQYF.

This clone was observed a handful of times. V usage is TRBV19 and J usage is TRBJ2-7; the match to TRBD1 covers 7 bases. CDR1 is LNHDA and CDR2 is SQIVND in the germline V gene (reference sequence). V lost 3 bases and J lost 0; bases outside the gene matches: 8. The CDR3 spans 16 residues. CDR3 sequence reads: CASSIRDSLSSYEQYF. The CDR3 coding sequence is TGTGCCAGTAGTATCCGGGACAGCCTCAGCTCCTACGAGCAGTACTTC.

V usage is TRBV5-1 and J usage is TRBJ2-1, with 13 positions matching TRBD2. There are 21 residues in the CDR3. Germline CDR1 is SGHRS and CDR2 is YFSETQ. V was clipped by 3 bases and J by 4 bases; unmatched bases: 19. CDR3 residues: CASSSPGGLAGPNELYNEQFF. For the CDR3, the DNA is TGCGCCAGCAGCTCCCCCGGGGGACTAGCGGGACCCAACGAATTATACAATGAGCAGTTCTTC.

The chain is built from TRBV19 and TRBJ2-1; 9 positions match TRBD2. Germline values: CDR1 LNHDA, CDR2 SQIVND (reference sequence). The V gene end was trimmed by 8 bases and the J gene end by 4 bases; junction bases not matched to a gene: 9. This CDR3 is 15 amino acids long. The CDR3 DNA follows: TGTGCCAGTCGCGTCGCGGGAGGGCCGTACAATGAGCAGTTCTTC. This gives the protein CASRVAGGPYNEQFF.

The J gene is TRBJ2-1, the V gene TRBV21-1; TRBD1 is taken as the D call from the table, unchecked against the DNA. TRBV21-1 is deemed a pseudogene. The CDR3 extends over 17 amino acids. The CDR3 sequence: CASSKAPGTGASNEQFF. CDR3 nucleotide sequence: TGTGCCAGCAGCAAAGCCCCTGGGACAGGGGCTAGCAATGAGCAGTTCTTC.

The chain combines TRBV6-1 with TRBJ2-7; TRBD2 matches 7 bases. CDR1 is MNHNS and CDR2 is SASEGT in the germline V gene. With 1 base clipped from V and 3 bases from J, the junction kept 6 bases outside the gene matches. This CDR3 comprises 15 residues. The CDR3 region has the DNA TGTGCCAGCAGTGAAGGGGGAGGGGCGGTCTACGAGCAGTACTTC. Protein product: CASSEGGGAVYEQYF.

The genes are TRBV5-1 and TRBJ2-7; 7 bases align to TRBD1. The V segment lost 4 bases and the J segment 7 bases; nucleotides outside the gene matches: 14. The length of the CDR3 is 15 residues. Germline V gene lookup returns CDR1 SGHRS and CDR2 YFSETQ. The CDR3 DNA reads TGCGCCAGCAGCAGGAGAACAGGGGTCCCCCTAGAGCAGTACTTC. This codes for CASSRRTGVPLEQYF. The full variable domain, rest sourced from reference TRBV5-1 and TRBJ2-7, is KAGVTQTPRYLIKTRGQQVTLSCSPISGHRSVSWYQQTPGQGLQFLFEYFSETQRNKGNFPGRFSGRQFSNSRSEMNVSTLELGDSALYLCASSRRTGVPLEQYFGPGTRLTVT.

Only a few counts were recorded for this clone. J is TRBJ2-5 and V is TRBV4-2; the D gene is possibly TRBD2 (5 bases). From germline, CDR1 is LGHNA and CDR2 YNFKEQ. Trimming stripped 0 bases from V and 10 bases from J, with 21 bases between. This CDR3 is 16 amino acids long. CDR3 nucleotide sequence: TGTGCCAGCAGCCAAGATCTTAGCGCACCCCGAGACGGCCAGTACTTC. Encoded protein: CASSQDLSAPRDGQYF.

V and J are TRBV29-1 and TRBJ1-2, with 7 positions matching TRBD1. The germline V gene has CDR1 SQVTM and CDR2 ANQGSEA. This CDR3 spans 13 amino acids. The J segment lost 5 bases and the V segment lost 6 bases, leaving 9 bases of the junction unmatched. In nucleotides, the CDR3 is TGCAGCGTGGGACAGACTGGTTCTTATGGCTACACCTTC. This gives the protein CSVGQTGSYGYTF.

This sequence joins TRBV5-4 and TRBJ1-2; TRBD1 aligns across 7 bases. Germline V gene data show CDR1 as SGHNT and CDR2 as YYREEE (reference sequence). V shed 5 bases, J shed 2 bases, and the junction held 6 bases outside the gene matches. CDR3 length: 14 residues. CDR3 residues: CASRKDRANYGYTF. The CDR3 DNA sequence: TGTGCCAGCAGGAAAGACAGGGCCAACTATGGCTACACCTTC.

The chain uses TRBV2 and TRBJ1-5, with TRBD1 identical over 8 bases. With 7 bases clipped from V and 6 bases from J, the junction kept 2 bases outside the gene matches. The V gene's germline CDR1 is SNHLY and CDR2 FYNNEI. CDR3 length equals 12 residues. CDR3: CASKTGAQPQHF. The DNA of the CDR3 is TGTGCCAGCAAGACAGGGGCTCAGCCCCAGCATTTT.

This sequence joins TRBV18 and TRBJ1-1, with 7 nucleotides matching TRBD1. CDR1 is KGHSH and CDR2 is LQKENI in the germline V gene. This CDR3 has 14 amino acids. J was trimmed by 1 base and V by 4 bases; bases with no gene match: 3. The CDR3 bases are TGTGCCAGCTCACGGGACAGAAAGAACACTGAAGCTTTCTTT. This encodes CASSRDRKNTEAFF.

The chain has TRBV27 and TRBJ1-1, with D possibly being TRBD1 (5 bases). Trimming stripped 0 bases from V and 1 base from J, with 12 bases between. CDR3 length: 16 residues. Germline values: CDR1 MNHEY, CDR2 SMNVEV (reference sequence). The CDR3 here is CASSLSTVEANTEAFF. CDR3 nucleotide sequence: TGTGCCAGCAGTTTATCGACAGTCGAAGCGAACACTGAAGCTTTCTTT.

The chain links TRBV7-2 to TRBJ2-5; TRBD2 aligns across 7 bases. CDR1 SGHTA and CDR2 FQGNSA come from the germline V gene. This CDR3 comprises 14 residues. Losses at the gene ends were 5 bases for V and 4 bases for J; bases not matched to a gene: 7. The CDR3 DNA is TGTGCCAGCAGCCAACCGGGACTATCAGAGACCCAGTACTTC. As protein: CASSQPGLSETQYF.

The genes are TRBV7-9 and TRBJ1-2; D is ambiguous. The CDR3 has 10 amino acids. Trimming took 4 bases from V and 6 from J, leaving 3 bases between them. Germline V gene lookup returns CDR1 SEHNR and CDR2 FQNEAQ (reference sequence). The DNA of the CDR3 is TGTGCCAGCAGCTACAATGGCTACACCTTC. This translates into CASSYNGYTF.